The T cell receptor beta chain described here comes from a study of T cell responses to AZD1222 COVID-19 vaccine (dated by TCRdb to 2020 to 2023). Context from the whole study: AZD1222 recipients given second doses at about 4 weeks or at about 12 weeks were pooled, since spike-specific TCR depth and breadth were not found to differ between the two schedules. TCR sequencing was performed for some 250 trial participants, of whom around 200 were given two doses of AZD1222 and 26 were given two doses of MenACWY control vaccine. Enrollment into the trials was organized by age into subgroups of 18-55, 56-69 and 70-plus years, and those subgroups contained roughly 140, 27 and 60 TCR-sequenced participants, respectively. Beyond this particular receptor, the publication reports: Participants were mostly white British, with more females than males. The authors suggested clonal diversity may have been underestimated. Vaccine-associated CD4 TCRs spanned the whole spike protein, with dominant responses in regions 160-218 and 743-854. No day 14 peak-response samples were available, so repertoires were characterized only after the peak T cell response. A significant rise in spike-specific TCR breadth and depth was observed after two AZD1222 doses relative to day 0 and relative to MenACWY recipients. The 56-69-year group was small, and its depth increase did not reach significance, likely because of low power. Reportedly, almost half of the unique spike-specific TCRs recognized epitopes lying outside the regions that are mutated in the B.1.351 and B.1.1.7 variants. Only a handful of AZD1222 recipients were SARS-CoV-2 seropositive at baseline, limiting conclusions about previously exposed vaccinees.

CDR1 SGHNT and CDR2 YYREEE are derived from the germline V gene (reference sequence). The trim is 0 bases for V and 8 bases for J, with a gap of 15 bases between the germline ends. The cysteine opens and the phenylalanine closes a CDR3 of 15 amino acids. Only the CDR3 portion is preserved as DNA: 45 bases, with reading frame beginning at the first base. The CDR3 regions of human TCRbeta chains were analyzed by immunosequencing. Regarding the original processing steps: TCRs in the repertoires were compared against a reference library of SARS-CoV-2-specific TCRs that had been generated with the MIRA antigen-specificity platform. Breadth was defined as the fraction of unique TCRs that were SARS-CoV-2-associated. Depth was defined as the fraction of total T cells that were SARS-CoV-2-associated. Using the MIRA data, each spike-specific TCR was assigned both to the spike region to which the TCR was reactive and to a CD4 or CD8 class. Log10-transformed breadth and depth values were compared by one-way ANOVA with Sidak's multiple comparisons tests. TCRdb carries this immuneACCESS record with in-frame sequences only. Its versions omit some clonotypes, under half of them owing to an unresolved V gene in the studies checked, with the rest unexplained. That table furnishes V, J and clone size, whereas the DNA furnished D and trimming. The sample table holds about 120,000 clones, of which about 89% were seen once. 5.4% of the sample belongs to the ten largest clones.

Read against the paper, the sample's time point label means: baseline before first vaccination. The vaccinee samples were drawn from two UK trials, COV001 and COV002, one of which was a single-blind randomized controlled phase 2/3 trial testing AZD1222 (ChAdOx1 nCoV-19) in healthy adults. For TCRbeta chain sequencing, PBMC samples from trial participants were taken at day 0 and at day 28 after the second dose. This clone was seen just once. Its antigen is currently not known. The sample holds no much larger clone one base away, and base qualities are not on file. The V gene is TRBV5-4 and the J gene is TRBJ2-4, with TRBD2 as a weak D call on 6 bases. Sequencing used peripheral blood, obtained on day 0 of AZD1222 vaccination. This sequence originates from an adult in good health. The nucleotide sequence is TGTGCCAGCAGCTTGGGAACGAGGGGCGGGGACATTCAGTACTTC. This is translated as CASSLGTRGGDIQYF. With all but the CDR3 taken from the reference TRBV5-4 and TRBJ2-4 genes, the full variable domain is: ETGVTQSPTHLIKTRGQQVTLRCSSQSGHNTVSWYQQALGQGPQFIFQYYREEENGRGNFPPRFSGLQFPNYSSELNVNALELDDSALYLCASSLGTRGGDIQYFGAGTRLSVL.